These T cell receptor beta chains were read from a single sample in a study of T cell repertoires in cytomegalovirus infection. No antigen has been identified for these receptors. One entry per CDR3 protein results from TCRdb running MiXCR on the reads. In the table there are under 350,000 distinct CDR3 sequences, 20% to 25% of which are singletons. Sequenced material: cultured PBMCs, taken from culture after CMV antigen stimulation. These receptors all stem from a human donor in good health (CMV status not recorded). Some clones in this sample may be carry-over from other donors' samples. Both conserved end residues are part of each CDR3. D genes are given only for firm matches. The listing skips clone size in some rows; elsewhere it reads once, few, many or a size class.

v_gene	d_gene	abundance	j_gene	CDR3aa	CDR3nt
TRBV7-2	NA	many	TRBJ2-5	CASSPTDPETQYF	TGTGCCAGCAGCCCAACGGACCCGGAGACCCAGTACTTC
TRBV6-1	TRBD1	NA	TRBJ2-3	CASSEGQGATQYF	TGTGCCAGCAGTGAAGGCCAGGGGGCGACGCAGTATTTT
TRBV7-9	NA	NA	TRBJ1-1	CASSFSQNTEAFF	TGTGCCAGCAGCTTCAGTCAGAACACTGAAGCTTTCTTT
TRBV6-1	TRBD2	many	TRBJ2-1	CASSVLASGSNEQFF	TGTGCCAGCAGTGTATTGGCTAGCGGGAGTAATGAGCAGTTCTTC
TRBV10-3	NA	few	TRBJ2-7	CAIKGGTYEQYF	TGTGCCATCAAGGGCGGGACGTACGAGCAGTACTTC
TRBV27	TRBD1	NA	TRBJ2-1	CASSHNPGTGGYEQFF	TGTGCCAGCAGCCATAATCCCGGGACAGGGGGGTATGAGCAGTTCTTC
TRBV2	NA	NA	TRBJ1-1	CASSEETEAFF	TGTGCCAGCAGTGAGGAGACTGAAGCTTTCTTT
TRBV12-3/TRBV12-4	NA	few	TRBJ1-5	CASSFGQHNQPQHF	TGTGCCAGCAGTTTCGGGCAGCATAATCAGCCCCAGCATTTT
TRBV12-3/TRBV12-4	NA	few	TRBJ1-6	CASTSTGLTGGSPLHF	TGTGCCAGCACCTCGACAGGTTTGACGGGTGGTTCACCCCTCCACTTT
TRBV7-2	TRBD1	few	TRBJ2-5	CASSLAQTGGTETQYF	TGTGCCAGCAGCTTAGCCCAGACAGGGGGCACAGAGACCCAGTACTTC
TRBV4-1	TRBD2	few	TRBJ2-1	CASSLRTSGRGSSYNEQFF	TGCGCCAGCAGCCTGCGGACTAGCGGGAGGGGTAGCTCCTACAATGAGCAGTTCTTC
TRBV6-1	TRBD1	many	TRBJ1-4	CAVHRGTNEKLFF	TGTGCCGTGCACAGGGGAACTAATGAAAAACTGTTTTTT
TRBV28	NA	few	TRBJ2-1	CASSKLAVVNNEQFF	TGTGCCAGCAGTAAACTAGCCGTTGTAAACAATGAGCAGTTCTTC
TRBV7-2	NA	many	TRBJ1-5	CASSLVVAVNQPQHF	TGTGCCAGCAGCTTAGTGGTAGCAGTCAATCAGCCCCAGCATTTT
TRBV5-6	NA	few	TRBJ2-2	CASSGGLSAWLFF	TGTGCCAGCAGTGGCGGTTTAAGTGCGTGGCTGTTTTTT
TRBV25-1	NA	many	TRBJ1-4	CASSELSQATNEKLFF	TGTGCCAGCAGTGAATTGTCGCAGGCAACTAATGAAAAACTGTTTTTT
TRBV14	NA	NA	TRBJ1-2	CASSQVSLYGYTF	TGTGCCAGCAGCCAAGTCTCACTTTATGGCTACACCTTC
TRBV2	NA	few	TRBJ2-2	CASSNGPHKTRTDANTGELFF	TGTGCCAGCAGTAACGGGCCACACAAGACTCGGACTGACGCGAACACCGGGGAGCTGTTTTTT
TRBV5-1	TRBD2	few	TRBJ2-1	CASSLSGGSSYNEQFF	TGCGCCAGCAGCTTGTCCGGCGGGAGTTCCTACAATGAGCAGTTCTTC
TRBV20-1	NA	NA	TRBJ2-7	CSARDRRKSYEQYF	TGCAGTGCTAGAGATCGGCGGAAGTCCTACGAGCAGTACTTC
TRBV7-2	TRBD1	many	TRBJ1-6	CASSGQERSPLHF	TGTGCCAGTTCGGGACAGGAACGTTCACCCCTCCACTTT
TRBV5-1	NA	NA	TRBJ1-1	CASSLGVEAFF	TGCGCCAGCAGCTTGGGGGTAGAAGCTTTCTTT
TRBV9	NA	NA	TRBJ2-3	CASSVAPGGGSDTQYF	TGTGCCAGCAGCGTAGCCCCGGGGGGCGGGAGCGATACGCAGTATTTT
TRBV7-6	TRBD1	many	TRBJ1-2	CASSHLTGGLGYTF	TGTGCCAGCAGCCACCTCACAGGGGGATTAGGCTACACCTTC
TRBV20-1	NA	NA	TRBJ1-5	CSARDFGDRRYSNQPQHF	TGCAGTGCTAGAGATTTCGGGGACCGCCGTTATAGCAATCAGCCCCAGCATTTT
TRBV6-1	TRBD1	many	TRBJ1-1	CASSRQGQNTEAFF	TGTGCCAGCAGTCGACAGGGGCAGAACACTGAAGCTTTCTTT
TRBV28	NA	few	TRBJ1-6	CASNPMGTTPLHF	TGTGCCAGCAACCCCATGGGGACAACGCCCCTCCACTTT
TRBV27	TRBD1	few	TRBJ1-1	CASTPTTGVNTEAFF	TGTGCCAGCACACCAACCACAGGGGTGAACACTGAAGCTTTCTTT
TRBV12-3/TRBV12-4	TRBD1	many	TRBJ2-3	CASSSGTGTASTDTQYF	TGTGCCAGCAGTTCGGGGACCGGGACAGCAAGCACAGATACGCAGTATTTT
TRBV27	TRBD2	few	TRBJ2-1	CASSSRTSGRGYNEQFF	TGTGCCAGCAGTAGCCGGACTAGCGGGAGAGGTTACAATGAGCAGTTCTTC
TRBV7-2	TRBD1	many	TRBJ1-4	CASSSRDRNEKLFF	TGTGCCAGCAGCTCCCGGGACAGGAATGAAAAACTGTTTTTT
TRBV7-2	NA	few	TRBJ1-6	CASSLEGTGRSSPLHF	TGTGCCAGCAGCTTAGAAGGCACAGGGAGAAGTTCACCCCTCCACTTT
TRBV7-2	NA	many	TRBJ2-4	CASSVSGPKNIQYF	TGTGCCAGCAGCGTATCCGGGCCTAAAAACATTCAGTACTTC
TRBV4-1	NA	NA	TRBJ1-1	CASSQDRERLNTEAFF	TGCGCCAGCAGCCAAGATCGTGAGCGATTGAACACTGAAGCTTTCTTT
TRBV20-1	TRBD2	once	TRBJ2-7	CSANGRDYGGYEQYF	TGCAGTGCTAACGGCAGGGACTACGGGGGCTACGAGCAGTACTTC
TRBV7-8	TRBD1	many	TRBJ1-1	CASSRDRGTEAFF	TGTGCCAGCAGCCGGGACAGGGGTACTGAAGCTTTCTTT
TRBV4-1	NA	few	TRBJ2-7	CASSQDNFAVYEQYF	TGCGCCAGCAGCCAAGATAACTTTGCAGTCTACGAGCAGTACTTC
TRBV27	NA	few	TRBJ1-1	CASSAGNTEAFF	TGTGCCAGCAGTGCAGGGAACACTGAAGCTTTCTTT
TRBV7-2	TRBD2	NA	TRBJ2-4	CASSLFKGLAGNIAKNIQYF	TGTGCCAGCAGCTTATTTAAGGGACTAGCGGGGAATATAGCCAAAAACATTCAGTACTTC
TRBV9	NA	few	TRBJ2-2	CASSVAEAQRGGELFF	TGTGCCAGCAGCGTAGCTGAGGCCCAGCGAGGCGGGGAGCTGTTTTTT
TRBV11-2	NA	NA	TRBJ1-2	CASSLDGRLEGYTF	TGTGCCAGCAGCTTAGATGGTCGTCTGGAGGGCTACACCTTC
TRBV7-2	TRBD1	few	TRBJ1-2	CASSPGGMDGYTF	TGTGCCAGCAGCCCAGGGGGAATGGATGGCTACACCTTC
TRBV7-8	TRBD2	few	TRBJ2-2	CASLRGSGTYTGELFF	TGTGCCAGTCTTCGAGGTAGCGGGACTTACACCGGGGAGCTGTTTTTT
TRBV7-2	TRBD2	many	TRBJ2-3	CASSLAGESIDTQYF	TGTGCCAGCAGCCTAGCGGGAGAAAGTATAGATACGCAGTATTTT
TRBV28	NA	few	TRBJ1-5	CASSSTGPGGNQPQHF	TGTGCCAGCAGTTCTACAGGGCCCGGAGGCAATCAGCCCCAGCATTTT
TRBV19	NA	NA	TRBJ1-2	CASSMTKYGYTF	TGTGCCAGTAGTATGACAAAATATGGCTACACCTTC
TRBV24-1	TRBD2	few	TRBJ2-7	CATSEGGTSGPRLKQYF	TGTGCCACCAGTGAAGGTGGGACTAGCGGGCCCCGACTAAAGCAGTACTTC
TRBV29-1	NA	NA	TRBJ2-5	CSVTRPMSQETQYF	TGCAGCGTTACTAGACCAATGTCACAAGAGACCCAGTACTTC
TRBV7-3	NA	many	TRBJ2-1	CASSSHGNEQFF	TGTGCCAGCAGCTCCCACGGCAATGAGCAGTTCTTC
TRBV6-2/TRBV6-3	NA	NA	TRBJ1-1	CASGSSNTEAFF	TGTGCCAGCGGGTCCTCCAACACTGAAGCTTTCTTT
TRBV7-8	NA	NA	TRBJ1-6	CASSAEVVKNSPLHF	TGTGCCAGCAGCGCAGAGGTAGTGAAAAATTCACCCCTCCACTTT
TRBV6-1	NA	many	TRBJ2-3	CASSWDNTDTQYF	TGTGCCAGCAGTTGGGACAACACAGATACGCAGTATTTT
TRBV28	TRBD2	NA	TRBJ2-7	CASSLGARQREGYEQYF	TGTGCCAGCAGTTTAGGGGCGCGTCAGCGGGAGGGCTACGAGCAGTACTTC